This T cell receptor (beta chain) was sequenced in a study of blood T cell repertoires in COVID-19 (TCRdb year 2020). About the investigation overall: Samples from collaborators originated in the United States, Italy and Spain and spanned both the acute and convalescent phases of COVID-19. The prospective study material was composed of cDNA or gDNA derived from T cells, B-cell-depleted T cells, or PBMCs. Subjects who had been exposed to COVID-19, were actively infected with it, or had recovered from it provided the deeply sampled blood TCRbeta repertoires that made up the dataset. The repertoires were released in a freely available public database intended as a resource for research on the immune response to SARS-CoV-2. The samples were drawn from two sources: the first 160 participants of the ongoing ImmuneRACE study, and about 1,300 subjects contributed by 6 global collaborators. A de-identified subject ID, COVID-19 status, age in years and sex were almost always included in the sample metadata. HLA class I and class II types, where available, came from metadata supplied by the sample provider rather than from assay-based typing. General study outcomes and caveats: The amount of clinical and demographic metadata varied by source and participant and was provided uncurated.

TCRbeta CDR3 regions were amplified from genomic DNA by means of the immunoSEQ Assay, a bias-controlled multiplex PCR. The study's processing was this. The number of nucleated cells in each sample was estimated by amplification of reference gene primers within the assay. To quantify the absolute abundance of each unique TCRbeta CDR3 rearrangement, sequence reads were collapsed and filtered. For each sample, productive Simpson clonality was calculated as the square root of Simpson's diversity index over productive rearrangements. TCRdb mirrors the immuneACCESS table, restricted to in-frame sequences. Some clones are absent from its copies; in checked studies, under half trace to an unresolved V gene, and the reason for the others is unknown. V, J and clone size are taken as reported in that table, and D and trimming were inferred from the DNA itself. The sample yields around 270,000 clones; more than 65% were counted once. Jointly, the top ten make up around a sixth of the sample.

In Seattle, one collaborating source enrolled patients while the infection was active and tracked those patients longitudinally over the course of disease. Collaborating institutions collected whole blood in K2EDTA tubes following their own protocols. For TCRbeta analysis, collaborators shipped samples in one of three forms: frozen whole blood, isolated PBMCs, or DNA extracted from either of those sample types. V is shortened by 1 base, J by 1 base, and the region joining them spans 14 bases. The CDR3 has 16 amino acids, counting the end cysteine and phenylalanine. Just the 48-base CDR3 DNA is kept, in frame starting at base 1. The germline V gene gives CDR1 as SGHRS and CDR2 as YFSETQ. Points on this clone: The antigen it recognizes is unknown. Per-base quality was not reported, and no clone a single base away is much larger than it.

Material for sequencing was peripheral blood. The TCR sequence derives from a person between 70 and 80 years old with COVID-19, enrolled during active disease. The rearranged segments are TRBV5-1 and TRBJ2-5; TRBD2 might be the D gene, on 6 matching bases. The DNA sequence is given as TGCGCCAGCAGCTTGAACGGAGGGGCTCTCCAAGAGACCCAGTACTTC. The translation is CASSLNGGALQETQYF.